The 22 T cell receptor beta chains below all came from one sample that was sequenced in a study of radiotherapy plus CTLA-4 blockade in lung cancer. Using immunoSEQ multiplex PCR, the repertoire was profiled, and TCRdb retains in-frame clones only, with some absent. The table shows about 67,000 clones, with around 76% occurring only once. Sequencing used peripheral blood, obtained from a patient treated with radiotherapy plus ipilimumab. The receptors originated from a human donor with non-small cell lung cancer whose response to radiotherapy plus ipilimumab could not be evaluated. Some clones in this sample may be carry-over from other donors' samples.

This CDR3 reads CASGPGGSDTQYF. In nucleotides, the CDR3 is TGTGCCAGCGGCCCAGGGGGATCAGATACGCAGTATTTT. This sequence joins TRBV7-9 and TRBJ2-3; 7 positions agree with TRBD1. CDR3 length: 13 amino acids. V was pared by 8 bases and J by 4 bases, with 6 bases of the junction left unmatched. Per the germline V gene, CDR1 is SEHNR and CDR2 is FQNEAQ (reference sequence).

The J gene is TRBJ1-6, the V gene TRBV30, with no clear D. Germline V gives CDR1 GTSNPN, CDR2 SVGIG (reference sequence). This CDR3 spans 15 amino acids. Trimming pared 2 bases from V and 9 bases from J, leaving 17 bases between. CDR3: CAWSRRGLVGSPLHF. CDR3 coding DNA: TGTGCCTGGAGTAGAAGAGGCCTCGTAGGTTCACCCCTCCACTTT.

This clone appeared a few times. The rearrangement links TRBV6-6 to TRBJ1-2, with TRBD1 identical over 11 bases. The CDR3 extends over 14 amino acids. Trimming removed 5 bases from V and 5 bases from J; junction bases left unmatched: 4. CDR1 and CDR2 (germline): MNHNY, SVGAGI (reference sequence). The CDR3 sequence: CASSQRDRGYGYTF. The CDR3 nucleotides read TGTGCCAGCAGTCAGCGGGACAGGGGGTATGGCTACACCTTC.

The rearrangement joins TRBV2 to TRBJ2-5; a possible D gene is TRBD1 (5 bases). CDR1 and CDR2 from the germline V gene are SNHLY and FYNNEI. The V and J ends lost 3 bases and 1 base respectively, with 12 bases between them. CDR3 length: 15 amino acids. DNA for the CDR3: TGTGCCAGCAGTGAGGCAGGGTGGGGCCAAGAGACCCAGTACTTC. Protein sequence: CASSEAGWGQETQYF.

The rearrangement uses TRBV7-2 and TRBJ2-3; 9 bases fit TRBD2. CDR1 and CDR2 from the germline V gene are SGHTA and FQGNSA. The CDR3 totals 16 residues. With 5 bases clipped from V and 4 bases from J, the junction kept 10 bases outside the gene matches. CDR3 amino acids: CASSPMAGGASDTQYF. Here the CDR3 DNA reads TGTGCCAGCAGCCCCATGGCGGGGGGGGCGTCAGATACGCAGTATTTT.

This chain connects TRBV6-5 to TRBJ1-2; D is perhaps TRBD1 (5 bases). The V and J ends lost 6 bases and 4 bases respectively, with 18 bases between them. Per the germline V gene, CDR1 is MNHEY and CDR2 is SVGAGI. CDR3 length: 15 residues. CDR3: CASRRDGSWTYGYTF. CDR3 sequence (DNA): TGTGCCAGCAGGCGGGACGGATCTTGGACCTATGGCTACACCTTC.

The J gene is TRBJ2-1, the V gene TRBV10-3; tentatively, D is TRBD1 (5 bases). The V gene's germline CDR1 is ENHRY and CDR2 SYGVKD. Trimming left V 2 bases short and J 5 bases short, with 10 bases between. The CDR3 extends over 14 amino acids. As DNA, the CDR3 is TGTGCCATCAGTGAGAGGCCCAGGGACAATGAGCAGTTCTTC. Encoded protein: CAISERPRDNEQFF.

In nucleotides, the CDR3 is TGTGCCAGCAGAGCGGGGACAGGGGTGGGCAATGAGCAGTTCTTC. Protein sequence: CASRAGTGVGNEQFF. This chain links TRBV28 with TRBJ2-1, with TRBD1 identical over 10 bases. This CDR3 is built from 15 residues. Unmatched junction bases numbered 8, after V lost 6 bases and J lost 6 bases. Germline-derived CDR1 and CDR2 are MDHEN and SYDVKM.

V gene TRBV2 combines with J gene TRBJ1-2; no firm D call. Trimming removed 2 bases from V and 4 bases from J, with 8 bases in between. The CDR3 length is 13 residues. The germline V gene has CDR1 SNHLY and CDR2 FYNNEI. In nucleotides, the CDR3 is TGTGCCAGCAGTGAACAGGCAACCTATGGCTACACCTTC. Its protein is CASSEQATYGYTF.

This chain links TRBV7-3 with TRBJ2-5; D gene uncertain. The germline V gene has CDR1 SGHTA and CDR2 FQGTGA. V was shortened by 3 bases and J by 0 bases, with 5 bases between the two germline ends. The CDR3 runs to 13 residues. CDR3 loop: CASSFNYQETQYF. Written as DNA, the CDR3 is TGTGCCAGCAGCTTTAATTACCAAGAGACCCAGTACTTC.

The rearrangement links TRBV5-1 to TRBJ1-2, with 7 bases that match TRBD1. The CDR3 consists of 14 residues. The germline gives CDR1 SGHRS, CDR2 YFSETQ. V lost 2 bases and J lost 8; bases outside the gene matches: 9. The CDR3 loop is CASSLQGTADGYTF. In DNA form, the CDR3 reads TGCGCCAGCAGCTTACAGGGGACAGCTGACGGCTACACCTTC.

This clone came up a few times. The gene calls are TRBV9 and TRBJ1-5; no clear D. V was cut by 4 bases and J by 6 bases, with 11 bases left in between. The CDR3 spans 13 residues. CDR1 is SGDLS, CDR2 YYNGEE, per germline. The CDR3 bases are TGTGCCAGCAGCTTGGAGGCTGCTCAGCCCCAGCATTTT. This codes for CASSLEAAQPQHF.

This clone was observed a handful of times. This chain connects TRBV2 to TRBJ2-7; the D is unclear. This CDR3 region has 13 residues. The V end was cut by 0 bases, the J end by 3 bases, with 6 bases between. Germline assignment: CDR1 SNHLY and CDR2 FYNNEI. The CDR3 DNA follows: TGTGCCAGCAGTGAAGCGAGTTACTACGAGCAGTACTTC. It is translated as CASSEASYYEQYF.

This clone was seen a handful of times. The chain couples TRBV7-9 to TRBJ2-3; 16 bases are a match to TRBD2. This CDR3 has 18 amino acids. V dropped 4 bases and J dropped 7; count of bases not matched to a gene: 11. Germline V gene data show CDR1 as SEHNR and CDR2 as FQNEAQ (reference sequence). The chain's CDR3 is CASSSVPGLAGGRNTQYF. DNA for the CDR3: TGTGCCAGCAGCTCGGTCCCGGGACTAGCGGGGGGGAGGAATACGCAGTATTTT.

The chain has TRBV18 and TRBJ1-1, with D possibly matching TRBD1 (5 bases). The ends were cut back, 6 bases at V and 4 bases at J, with 15 bases in the middle. CDR3 length equals 14 residues. The germline V gene has CDR1 KGHSH and CDR2 LQKENI. The CDR3 spells CASSLTERSTEAFF. The CDR3 DNA follows: TGTGCCAGCTCTCTGACAGAACGGAGCACTGAAGCTTTCTTT.

The rearrangement uses TRBV5-4 and TRBJ1-4; TRBD1 matches 9 bases. Trimming took 9 bases from V and 6 from J; bases not matched to a gene: 9. Per the germline V gene, CDR1 is SGHNT and CDR2 is YYREEE (reference sequence). The CDR3 runs 14 residues. CDR3 sequence: CATSPGTGHEKLFF. CDR3 sequence (DNA): TGTGCCACATCCCCGGGGACAGGGCATGAAAAACTGTTTTTT.

This clone was detected once. Relative to the germline gene, one junction end is altered; a read error may explain this. This chain joins TRBV4-2 and TRBJ2-2, with D tentatively TRBD2 (6 bases). The V gene's germline CDR1 is LGHNA and CDR2 YNFKEQ. This CDR3 spans 16 amino acids. In DNA, the CDR3 is TGTGCCAACAGCCCCGTACACGGGGGTAACACCGGGGAGCTGTTTTTT. Translated: CANSPVHGGNTGELFF.

J is TRBJ1-6 and V is TRBV28; TRBD1 matches 9 bases. Germline V gene lookup returns CDR1 MDHEN and CDR2 SYDVKM. Trimming cost V 6 bases and J 1 base; bases outside gene matches: 16. The length of the CDR3 is 20 residues. The CDR3 reads CASSFATGTGRRSYNSPLHF. The CDR3 DNA reads TGTGCCAGCAGCTTTGCCACCGGGACAGGGAGGAGGTCCTATAATTCACCCCTCCACTTT.

The chain is built from TRBV5-1 and TRBJ2-6, with unresolved D. V was cut by 4 bases and J by 1 base, with 9 bases left in between. The CDR3 runs to 15 residues. CDR1 and CDR2 (germline): SGHRS, YFSETQ. CDR3 nucleotides: TGCGCCAGCAGCCAGGTCGAGTCTGGGGCCAACGTCCTGACTTTC. The encoded protein is CASSQVESGANVLTF.

The chain couples TRBV6-5 to TRBJ1-1; D is possibly TRBD1 (5 bases). The ends were cut back, 5 bases at V and 10 bases at J, with 20 bases in the middle. The CDR3 consists of 14 residues. In germline, CDR1 is MNHEY, CDR2 SVGAGI. The CDR3 DNA is TGTGCCAGCAGTCGCCCCGGCCAGGGTGTATTAGCTTTCTTT. This encodes CASSRPGQGVLAFF.

This rearrangement joins TRBV29-1 to TRBJ1-2, with 7 nucleotides matching TRBD1. J gave up 2 bases and V 7 bases, and 4 bases lay outside the gene matches. Looked up from germline, CDR1 is SQVTM and CDR2 is ANQGSEA. CDR3 size: 12 residues. CDR3 sequence: CSGEQGNYGYTF. Written as DNA, the CDR3 is TGCAGCGGGGAACAGGGGAACTATGGCTACACCTTC.

The CDR3 sequence: CASSLSGGPQFF. DNA for the CDR3: TGTGCCAGCTCGCTCTCAGGGGGCCCCCAGTTCTTC. This sequence joins TRBV27 and TRBJ2-1; 8 bases match TRBD1. Germline V CDR1 and CDR2: MNHEY, SMNVEV (reference sequence). This CDR3 comprises 12 residues. V lost 8 bases, J lost 13 bases, and 10 bases stayed unmatched.